The 20 T cell receptor beta chains listed next were all sequenced from one sample in a study of cytomegalovirus exposure and HLA in healthy donors. A multiplex PCR was run with 60 Vbeta primers and 13 Jbeta primers. Sequenced by immunoSEQ multiplex PCR; TCRdb stores in-frame clones only, minus some. The sample includes roughly 220,000 clones, around 75% of them seen just once. Sequencing was performed on PBMCs. Receptors originate from a woman in her twenties or thirties in good health and CMV-seronegative.

This chain joins TRBV4-1 and TRBJ2-1, with TRBD2 matching over 10 bases. Germline assignment: CDR1 MGHRA and CDR2 YSYEKL. This CDR3 has 15 residues. Losses at the gene ends were 2 bases for V and 8 bases for J; bases not matched to a gene: 6. CDR3 DNA sequence: TGCGCCAGCAGCCAAACTCTAGCGGGGGAATATGAGCAGTTCTTC. This sequence encodes CASSQTLAGEYEQFF.

This clone was picked up a small number of times. One end of the junction is discordant with germline, which a read error may explain. The chain combines TRBV7-9 with TRBJ2-1; D gene uncertain. Germline CDR1 reads SEHNR; CDR2 reads FQNEAQ (reference sequence). This CDR3 is built from 10 residues. In DNA, the CDR3 is TGTTCCAGCAGCCTTGATGAGCAGTTCTTC. Its translation: CSSSLDEQFF.

The chain carries TRBV6-5 and TRBJ2-5; D is possibly TRBD2 (6 bases). CDR3 length equals 14 residues. CDR1 MNHEY and CDR2 SVGAGI come from the germline V gene. Trimming stripped 0 bases from V and 7 bases from J, with 12 bases between. The CDR3 here is CASSYSRGRLTQYF. The CDR3 DNA sequence: TGTGCCAGCAGTTACTCGCGGGGACGGTTGACCCAGTACTTC.

DNA for the CDR3: TGTGCCAGCAGCCAAGCGGGACTAGCTCTCCGATGGTCAGATACGCAGTATTTT. This translates into CASSQAGLALRWSDTQYF. This chain joins TRBV14 and TRBJ2-3, with TRBD2 matching over 9 bases. The V segment lost 1 base and the J segment 4 bases; nucleotides outside the gene matches: 12. This CDR3 is built from 18 residues. CDR1 and CDR2 (germline): SGHDN, FVKESK.

The J gene is TRBJ2-7, the V gene TRBV29-1; perhaps TRBD1 as D (7 bases). The CDR3 covers 13 residues. With 1 base removed from V and 4 bases from J, the gap between germline ends came to 11 bases. CDR1 is SQVTM, CDR2 ANQGSEA, per germline. The CDR3 nucleotides read TGCAGCGTTGAAGCGCCAGGGGGGTACGAGCAGTACTTC. Protein product: CSVEAPGGYEQYF.

DNA of the CDR3: TGCGCCAGCAGCCAAGAGGCTACGGGATACACTGAAGCTTTCTTT. This gives the protein CASSQEATGYTEAFF. The rearrangement uses TRBV4-1 and TRBJ1-1; D gene uncertain. The CDR3 consists of 15 residues. V was trimmed by 0 bases and J by 3 bases, leaving 11 bases between them. Germline CDR1 MGHRA, CDR2 YSYEKL.

The chain couples TRBV5-4 to TRBJ2-6; 9 nucleotides agree with TRBD1. Germline CDR1 and CDR2: SGHNT and YYREEE (reference sequence). V lost 2 bases and J lost 8; bases outside the gene matches: 5. The CDR3 loop spans 15 amino acids. The CDR3 bases are TGTGCCAGCAGCTTACGGGACAGGGAACCCAACGTCCTGACTTTC. It codes for CASSLRDREPNVLTF.

The rearrangement links TRBV2 to TRBJ1-2, with 7 bases that match TRBD1. V was clipped by 3 bases and J by 0 bases; unmatched bases: 10. The V gene's germline CDR1 is SNHLY and CDR2 FYNNEI. CDR3 length: 17 residues. DNA for the CDR3: TGTGCCAGCAGTGATCTAACCGCAGGGGGTTCTAACTATGGCTACACCTTC. Translated, it gives CASSDLTAGGSNYGYTF.

This clone was found a few times. CDR3 region: CAWSVYGGSSYNEQFF. The CDR3 coding sequence is TGTGCCTGGAGTGTATACGGCGGGAGCTCCTACAATGAGCAGTTCTTC. The genes are TRBV30 and TRBJ2-1, with 7 bases identical to TRBD2. The CDR3 contains 16 residues. From germline, CDR1 is GTSNPN and CDR2 SVGIG (reference sequence). The V and J ends lost 0 bases and 0 bases, in that order; junction bases with no gene match: 5. Variable domain in full (rest from reference TRBV30 and TRBJ2-1): SQTIHQWPATLVQPVGSPLSLECTVEGTSNPNLYWYRQAAGRGLQLLFYSVGIGQISSEVPQNLSASRPQDRQFILSSKKLLLSDSGFYLCAWSVYGGSSYNEQFFGPGTRLTVL.

The chain couples TRBV29-1 to TRBJ2-3, with a weak D call TRBD1 (6 bases). Trimming took 6 bases from V and 3 from J, leaving 16 bases between them. The CDR3 has 14 residues. The germline V gene encodes CDR1 SQVTM and CDR2 ANQGSEA. The CDR3 DNA reads TGCAGCGTCCCAACAGGGTACGGGACAGATACGCAGTATTTT. Its translation is CSVPTGYGTDTQYF.

This clone was detected only once. The V gene is TRBV9, the J gene TRBJ2-7; unclear D gene. Germline values: CDR1 SGDLS, CDR2 YYNGEE. Trimming removed 8 bases from V and 1 base from J, with 10 bases in between. This CDR3 contains 12 residues. The CDR3 loop is CARLYSSYEQYF. The CDR3 DNA reads TGTGCCAGACTATACTCGTCCTACGAGCAGTACTTC.

Concerning this clone: At one end the junction does not follow the germline gene, possibly because of a read error. J is TRBJ2-5 and V is TRBV7-6, with D possibly being TRBD2 (5 bases). In germline, CDR1 is SGHVS, CDR2 FNYEAQ. The length of the CDR3 is 13 residues. CDR3 loop: CASSSGVGETQYF. CDR3 DNA: TGTGCTAGCAGCTCCGGGGTTGGGGAGACCCAGTACTTC. Filled out from reference TRBV7-6 and TRBJ2-5, the complete variable domain reads GAGVSQSPRYKVTKRGQDVALRCDPISGHVSLYWYRQALGQGPEFLTYFNYEAQQDKSGLPNDRFSAERPEGSISTLTIQRTEQRDSAMYRCASSSGVGETQYFGPGTRLLVL.

The V and J genes are TRBV30 and TRBJ2-5; no clear D gene. The CDR3 consists of 12 residues. In germline, CDR1 is GTSNPN, CDR2 SVGIG (reference sequence). The ends were cut back, 1 base at V and 8 bases at J, with 11 bases in the middle. The CDR3 loop is CAWSAGPSTQYF. In nucleotides, the CDR3 is TGTGCCTGGAGTGCCGGTCCATCCACCCAGTACTTC.

The rearrangement uses TRBV2 and TRBJ1-3, with D possibly TRBD1 on 5 matching bases. Germline values: CDR1 SNHLY, CDR2 FYNNEI. The CDR3 is made up of 18 amino acids. V gave up 7 bases and J gave up 0 bases, with 22 bases separating them. The CDR3 sequence: CASTRAQASLHSGNTIYF. CDR3 sequence (DNA): TGTGCCAGCACTAGGGCACAGGCCTCCCTCCACTCTGGAAACACCATATATTTT.

The V gene is TRBV6-6, the J gene TRBJ2-2, with unresolved D. Trimming shortened V by 7 bases and J by 7 bases, and 16 bases separated the two germline ends. Germline-derived CDR1 and CDR2 are MNHNY and SVGAGI (reference sequence). There are 14 residues in the CDR3. The CDR3 bases are TGTGCCAGCACTCCTAACCCACGAGGCGGGGAGCTGTTTTTT. Its protein product is CASTPNPRGGELFF.

This clone was detected only a few times. This chain links TRBV2 with TRBJ2-5; possibly TRBD2 for D (6 bases). Per germline, CDR1 SNHLY and CDR2 FYNNEI. The CDR3 loop spans 14 amino acids. Trimming removed 4 bases at V and 0 bases at J, with 9 bases between. The CDR3 DNA sequence: TGTGCCAGCAGTGGACTAGTCAACCAAGAGACCCAGTACTTC. It codes for CASSGLVNQETQYF.

V usage is TRBV9 and J usage is TRBJ2-7; TRBD2 matches 13 bases. This CDR3 spans 16 amino acids. The V gene's germline CDR1 is SGDLS and CDR2 YYNGEE. Trimming at V came to 4 bases and at J to 7 bases, leaving 11 bases not matched to a gene. Here the CDR3 reads CASSPLALAGGWEQYF. In nucleotides, the CDR3 is TGTGCCAGCAGCCCCCTCGCACTAGCGGGAGGGTGGGAGCAGTACTTC.

The gene calls are TRBV4-1 and TRBJ1-5; D is unclear. V was trimmed by 1 base and J by 6 bases, leaving 13 bases between them. Germline lookup yields CDR1 MGHRA and CDR2 YSYEKL. This CDR3 contains 15 residues. The CDR3 protein is CASSQGEAGGQPQHF. DNA of the CDR3: TGCGCCAGCAGCCAAGGTGAGGCGGGAGGTCAGCCCCAGCATTTT.

This clone was observed a few times. The chain combines TRBV4-2 with TRBJ1-1; no firm D call. Trimming pared 10 bases from V and 8 bases from J, leaving 14 bases between. CDR1 and CDR2 from the germline V gene are LGHNA and YNFKEQ. The CDR3 runs to 11 residues. The CDR3 loop reads CAIRGPREAFF. Written as DNA, the CDR3 is TGTGCCATCCGTGGGCCCCGAGAAGCTTTCTTT.

V gene TRBV6-5 combines with J gene TRBJ1-1; D uncertain. Trimming took 5 bases from V and 3 from J, leaving 16 bases between them. This CDR3 spans 15 amino acids. The germline V gene encodes CDR1 MNHEY and CDR2 SVGAGI. CDR3 amino acids: CASSAYVSLDTEAFF. The CDR3 DNA reads TGTGCCAGCAGTGCTTACGTGAGCCTCGACACTGAAGCTTTCTTT.